This T cell receptor beta chain appears in the sequencing data of a study of blood T cell repertoires in COVID-19. Overall study context: Sources were T cells, B-cell-depleted T cells, or PBMCs; the material itself was cDNA or gDNA.

Repertoires were generated with immunoSEQ multiplex PCR, while TCRdb's copy carries only in-frame clones and drops some. Here the sample spans around 270,000 clones, around 81% being singletons. CDR3 length: 16 residues. Germline lookup yields CDR1 ENHRY and CDR2 SYGVKD. Trimming took 2 bases from V and 7 from J; bases not matched to a gene: 10. The sample taken for sequencing was peripheral blood. This clonotype was sampled from a person aged 65-85 years with COVID-19, enrolled during active disease. The genes are TRBV10-3 and TRBJ1-2; 10 bases line up with TRBD1. As DNA, the CDR3 is TGTGCCATCAGTGAGGCGTCGGGACAGGGGCTTGGTGGCTACACCTTC. Protein sequence: CAISEASGQGLGGYTF.